The following is a T cell receptor beta chain sequence with its context. Its cognate antigen is unknown. The V gene's germline CDR1 is LGHNA and CDR2 YSLEER. The CDR3 length is 12 residues. Trimming removed 5 bases from V and 6 bases from J, with 8 bases in between. The authors made TCR beta libraries by quantitative 5'-RACE with molecular barcodes. A single record per CDR3 protein comes from TCRdb applying MiXCR to the 5' RACE reads. Among 200,000 to 250,000 distinct CDR3 sequences listed, around a quarter were seen once. The sample originates from a study of CD8 T cells in ankylosing spondylitis. Study-wide findings and caveats: Matched ankylosing spondylitis synovial fluid reportedly contained a significantly enriched population of disease-linked clones. There was a TCR beta motif, made of several highly homologous variants, that appeared characteristic of ankylosing spondylitis blood.

The chain carries TRBV4-3 and TRBJ1-5; no clear D. This sequence was found in a male donor with ankylosing spondylitis or in good health (not recorded which). Sequencing was performed on blood, either unsorted or a sorted T cell fraction (not recorded which). The CDR3: CASSNRGQPQHF. The CDR3 bases are TGCGCCAGCAGCAATCGGGGTCAGCCCCAGCATTTT.